This T cell receptor (beta chain) originates from a study of blood T cell repertoires in COVID-19. Study background: Italy, Spain and the United States were the sources of the convalescent and acute COVID-19 samples. Sample material is recorded as cDNA or gDNA derived from T cells, B-cell-depleted T cells, or PBMCs.

Authors' data handling: Estimation of nucleated cell counts relied on the amplification of reference gene primers. The repertoire was sequenced with immunoSEQ multiplex PCR; TCRdb's copy has only in-frame clones and lacks some. From that table come the V and J calls and clone size; the DNA was used to work out D and trimming. The sample comprises about 100,000 clones, around four fifths of which are singletons, and around 29% rests with the top ten. This TCR derives from an older man with active or convalescent COVID-19. Source material: peripheral blood.

The CDR3, as DNA: TGTGCCAGCAGCCCCGACAGGGGCAATCAGCCCCAGCATTTT. This codes for CASSPDRGNQPQHF. The V call is TRBV7-2, the J call TRBJ1-5; TRBD1 aligns across 7 bases. Germline loops: CDR1 SGHTA, CDR2 FQGNSA. The CDR3 length is 14 residues. V was clipped by 5 bases and J by 2 bases; unmatched bases: 3.